This TCR beta chain was captured in a study of blood T cell repertoires in COVID-19. As processed by the authors: Amplifying reference gene primers gave estimates of nucleated cell counts. Generated by immunoSEQ multiplex PCR, the TCRdb table keeps only in-frame clones and is missing some. That table furnishes V, J and clone size, whereas the DNA furnished D and trimming. The sample has about 170,000 clones; about four fifths are singletons. In germline, CDR1 is SGHNT, CDR2 YYREEE (reference sequence). V dropped 0 bases and J dropped 0 bases, with 10 bases sitting between them. CDR3 length: 15 residues.

This TCR was recovered from a woman in her 70s who had recovered from COVID-19. Sequenced: peripheral blood. This chain uses TRBV5-4 with TRBJ2-7; no clear D gene. CDR3 in amino acids: CASSLGLSNSYEQYF. In DNA form, the CDR3 reads TGTGCCAGCAGCTTGGGGCTGTCGAACTCCTACGAGCAGTACTTC.